This TCR beta chain was sequenced during a study of blood T cells in healthy people across ages. Study-wide results and limits: Getting older went along with TCR beta diversity per million T cells dropping roughly linearly. A greater number of naive CD4+ cells and higher diversity distinguished long-lived donors from aged donors.

Notes on this clonotype: Its antigen is not identified.

It was with a sample-barcoded 5' primer and a J-beta primer mix that a second PCR of roughly 7 to 12 cycles was run. Each CDR3 protein is one row after TCRdb ran MiXCR on the 5' RACE reads. The data hold about 680,000 distinct CDR3 sequences, with more than 40% observed a single time. The CDR3 consists of 12 residues. V lost 6 bases and J 7 bases, leaving 12 bases between the germline ends. CDR1 is MNHEY and CDR2 is SVGAGI in the germline V gene. The sequencing input was blood. The chain couples TRBV6-5 to TRBJ1-2; a weak D match, TRBD1 (5 bases). This clonotype was obtained from a woman in her sixties or seventies in good health. In DNA, the CDR3 is TGTGCCAGCAGAGGAGGGACGGGTGGCTACACCTTC. It specifies CASRGGTGGYTF.